The T cell receptor beta chain under discussion was sequenced for a study of CD8 T cells in ankylosing spondylitis. Overall study findings and caveats: CD8+ disease-linked clones were present at relatively low frequencies in blood. A number of the motif variants had already been described in reactive arthritis synovial fluid and blood. In ankylosing spondylitis blood, a motif of about eight highly homologous TCR beta variants appeared characteristic. The study looked at matched synovial fluid samples from ankylosing spondylitis patients. Disease-linked clones were reported to be significantly enriched there.

This CDR3 is 15 amino acids long. Per the germline V gene, CDR1 is SGHRS and CDR2 is YFSETQ. On this clonotype: The target antigen is unknown. This could be a read error, since a much larger clone is one nucleotide away.

Molecular-barcoded quantitative 5'-RACE produced these TCR beta libraries. TCRdb reprocessed the 5' RACE reads with MiXCR, giving one entry per CDR3 protein. The data show 670,000 or so distinct CDR3 sequences, about 20% seen once. V and J are TRBV5-1 and TRBJ2-5; possibly TRBD1 for D (5 bases). The origin of this receptor is a male donor with ankylosing spondylitis. Specimen: blood, either unsorted or a sorted T cell fraction (not recorded which). The CDR3 region has the DNA TGCGCCAGCAGCTTAGTTTCAGGGTTGGAAGAGATCCAGTACTTC. Residues: CASSLVSGLEEIQYF.